Shown below are 19 T cell receptor beta chains from a single sample sequenced in a study of blood T cell repertoires in COVID-19. Measured with immunoSEQ multiplex PCR; TCRdb has only the in-frame clones, and not every one. The table shows around 130,000 clones, with 70% to 90% occurring only once. Sequencing used peripheral blood. The receptor set was obtained from a man in his 70s with active COVID-19.

The chain employs TRBV19 and TRBJ2-6; TRBD1 agrees at 9 bases. Germline CDR1 reads LNHDA; CDR2 reads SQIVND (reference sequence). V gave up 5 bases and J gave up 2 bases; unmatched junction bases: 10. This CDR3 contains 18 residues. The CDR3 coding sequence is TGTGCCAGTAGTGAGGGACAGGGAAGGTGGGCTGGGGCCAACGTCCTGACTTTC. Encoded protein: CASSEGQGRWAGANVLTF.

The rearrangement joins TRBV28 to TRBJ1-4; D gene uncertain. Between the trimmed V and J ends, which lost 6 bases and 5 bases, there was a span of 19 bases. The CDR3 contains 16 residues. The V gene's germline CDR1 is MDHEN and CDR2 SYDVKM. The CDR3 DNA reads as TGTGCCAGCAGCGATTATGGGCCTGACCAAAATGAAAAACTGTTTTTT. This sequence encodes CASSDYGPDQNEKLFF.

V and J are TRBV19 and TRBJ2-2; maybe TRBD2 (5 bases). Deletions cut 10 bases from V and 3 bases from J, with 18 bases between. Germline CDR1 is LNHDA and CDR2 is SQIVND (reference sequence). CDR3 length equals 15 residues. The CDR3 DNA is TGTGCCACCCAGAACCTGAGGGTTGACACCGGGGAGCTGTTTTTT. This sequence encodes CATQNLRVDTGELFF.

A single count supports this clone. The rearrangement joins TRBV19 to TRBJ2-1; 7 bases match TRBD2. Trimming removed 3 bases from V and 3 bases from J; junction bases left unmatched: 17. The germline CDR1 and CDR2 sequences are LNHDA and SQIVND (reference sequence). The CDR3 sequence is 19 residues long. The CDR3: CASSIDSASGRGVYNEQFF. CDR3 sequence (DNA): TGTGCCAGTAGTATCGACAGCGCTAGCGGAAGAGGGGTCTACAATGAGCAGTTCTTC.

This clone appeared a few times. In DNA, the CDR3 is TGTGCCAGCAGCCGGGGACAGGGAGTTCGGGGCTACACCTTC. As protein: CASSRGQGVRGYTF. V gene TRBV3-1 (or the pseudogene TRBV3-2) combines with J gene TRBJ1-2, with 9 bases that match TRBD1. This CDR3 is built from 14 residues. Per the germline V gene, CDR1 is LGHDT and CDR2 is YNNKEL (reference sequence). V lost 4 bases and J lost 8; bases outside the gene matches: 8.

The J gene is TRBJ2-1, the V gene TRBV7-9; 11 positions agree with TRBD2. CDR1 SEHNR and CDR2 FQNEAQ come from the germline V gene (reference sequence). The CDR3 has 15 amino acids. J was trimmed by 5 bases and V by 5 bases; bases with no gene match: 5. CDR3 residues: CASSIGTSGNNEQFF. CDR3 DNA: TGTGCCAGCAGCATCGGGACTAGCGGTAACAATGAGCAGTTCTTC.

This chain uses TRBV19 with TRBJ2-2, with 9 bases lining up with TRBD1. From germline, CDR1 is LNHDA and CDR2 SQIVND (reference sequence). Trimming took 7 bases from V and 5 from J; bases not matched to a gene: 11. CDR3 size: 16 residues. The CDR3 nucleotides are TGTGCCAGTACCTTATCAGGGACAGGGTTAACCGGGGAGCTGTTTTTT. Translated, it gives CASTLSGTGLTGELFF.

The chain combines TRBV2 with TRBJ2-7; D is unclear. Germline CDR1 and CDR2: SNHLY and FYNNEI. This CDR3 is built from 15 residues. V gave up 0 bases and J gave up 0 bases, with 9 bases separating them. The CDR3 loop is CASSEARWSSYEQYF. For the CDR3, the DNA is TGTGCCAGCAGTGAAGCGCGCTGGAGCTCCTACGAGCAGTACTTC.

V usage is TRBV6-5 and J usage is TRBJ2-2; D may be TRBD1 (6 bases). V lost 6 bases to trimming and J lost 6 bases, with 8 bases between them. The CDR3 loop spans 12 amino acids. Germline V gene sequence: CDR1 MNHEY, CDR2 SVGAGI. CDR3 sequence reads: CASRQGSGELFF. The DNA for the CDR3 is TGTGCCAGCAGACAGGGATCCGGGGAGCTGTTTTTT.

This clone has just one count. The V gene is TRBV5-8, the J gene TRBJ1-5; 7 positions agree with TRBD1. The ends lost 4 bases at V and 7 bases at J; junction bases unmatched: 8. Germline V CDR1 and CDR2: SGHTS, YDEGEE. CDR3 length equals 14 residues. The CDR3, as DNA: TGTGCCAGCAGCCTAGACAGGGCTAGGCAGCCCCAGCATTTT. Encoded protein: CASSLDRARQPQHF.

This chain links TRBV5-4 with TRBJ1-2; the match to TRBD1 covers 7 bases. The CDR3 length is 15 residues. Looked up from germline, CDR1 is SGHNT and CDR2 is YYREEE (reference sequence). V was clipped by 1 base and J by 5 bases; unmatched bases: 8. The CDR3 reads CASSLSTGEFYGYTF. CDR3 nucleotide sequence: TGTGCCAGCAGCTTGTCAACAGGGGAATTTTATGGCTACACCTTC.

CDR3 amino acids: CASSLEGHLYNEQFF. DNA for the CDR3: TGCGCCAGCAGCTTGGAGGGACACCTTTACAATGAGCAGTTCTTC. This rearrangement joins TRBV5-1 to TRBJ2-1; D possibly corresponds to TRBD1 (6 bases). Trimming pared 0 bases from V and 4 bases from J, leaving 11 bases between. The CDR3 extends over 15 amino acids. In germline, CDR1 is SGHRS, CDR2 YFSETQ.

The gene calls are TRBV24-1 and TRBJ2-7, with 10 positions matching TRBD2. V trimming: 10 bases; J trimming: 6 bases; junction bases outside the gene matches: 14. This CDR3 spans 15 amino acids. CDR1 is KGHDR, CDR2 SFDVKD, per germline. The CDR3 sequence is CATQPPGTSVGEQYF. CDR3 coding DNA: TGTGCCACTCAACCTCCCGGGACTAGCGTTGGCGAGCAGTACTTC.

CDR3 sequence reads: CASNSGGRGLFNRGHEQFF. CDR3 nucleotide sequence: TGTGCCAGCAACTCCGGCGGGAGGGGCCTTTTTAACCGAGGACATGAGCAGTTCTTC. The chain combines TRBV7-2 with TRBJ2-1, with 9 bases aligning to TRBD2. CDR3 length: 19 residues. The V gene end was trimmed by 7 bases and the J gene end by 8 bases; junction bases not matched to a gene: 24. Germline V gene lookup returns CDR1 SGHTA and CDR2 FQGNSA.

The gene calls are TRBV5-1 and TRBJ2-1; D is possibly TRBD2 (5 bases). Germline values: CDR1 SGHRS, CDR2 YFSETQ. Deletions cut 4 bases from V and 7 bases from J, with 18 bases between. This CDR3 is built from 15 residues. CDR3 protein: CASSATGKGVNEQFF. The CDR3 nucleotides are TGCGCCAGCAGCGCCACGGGGAAGGGAGTGAATGAGCAGTTCTTC. The complete variable domain, with remaining parts taken from reference TRBV5-1 and TRBJ2-1, reads KAGVTQTPRYLIKTRGQQVTLSCSPISGHRSVSWYQQTPGQGLQFLFEYFSETQRNKGNFPGRFSGRQFSNSRSEMNVSTLELGDSALYLCASSATGKGVNEQFFGPGTRLTVL.

The chain recombines TRBV18 with TRBJ2-1, with TRBD2 matching over 7 bases. The V gene end was trimmed by 1 base and the J gene end by 8 bases; junction bases not matched to a gene: 11. The CDR3 totals 16 residues. The germline V gene has CDR1 KGHSH and CDR2 LQKENI. This CDR3 is CASSPRTSLAKDEQFF. In DNA, the CDR3 is TGTGCCAGCTCACCACGGACTAGTTTGGCCAAGGATGAGCAGTTCTTC. Full variable domain (missing parts from reference TRBV18 and TRBJ2-1): NAGVMQNPRHLVRRRGQEARLRCSPMKGHSHVYWYRQLPEEGLKFMVYLQKENIIDESGMPKERFSAEFPKEGPSILRIQQVVRGDSAAYFCASSPRTSLAKDEQFFGPGTRLTVL.

On this clone itself: This sample also contains other DNA sequences that code for the same CDR3. The chain has TRBV5-1 and TRBJ2-7; TRBD2 agrees at 8 bases. The junction had 5 bases not matched to a gene; V was cut back by 4 bases and J by 2 bases. Germline loops: CDR1 SGHRS, CDR2 YFSETQ. There are 14 residues in the CDR3. In DNA, the CDR3 is TGCGCCAGCAGCCTAGGACTAGCTACCTACGAGCAGTACTTC. It yields the protein CASSLGLATYEQYF.

The chain uses TRBV19 and TRBJ2-7, with TRBD1 matching 9 bases. V shed 2 bases, J shed 2 bases, and the junction held 4 bases outside the gene matches. The CDR3 is 15 residues long. The V gene's germline CDR1 is LNHDA and CDR2 SQIVND (reference sequence). In nucleotides, the CDR3 is TGTGCCAGTAGTATAACGGGGGACAGGGCCTACGAGCAGTACTTC. Translation gives CASSITGDRAYEQYF.

The chain combines TRBV6-5 with TRBJ1-5; weak D call: TRBD1 (5 bases). The V end was cut by 5 bases, the J end by 5 bases, with 10 bases between. Germline-derived CDR1 and CDR2 are MNHEY and SVGAGI. This CDR3 region has 13 residues. CDR3 nucleotide sequence: TGTGCCAGCAGTCCCCGGGGGGATCAGCCCCAGCATTTT. This encodes CASSPRGDQPQHF.